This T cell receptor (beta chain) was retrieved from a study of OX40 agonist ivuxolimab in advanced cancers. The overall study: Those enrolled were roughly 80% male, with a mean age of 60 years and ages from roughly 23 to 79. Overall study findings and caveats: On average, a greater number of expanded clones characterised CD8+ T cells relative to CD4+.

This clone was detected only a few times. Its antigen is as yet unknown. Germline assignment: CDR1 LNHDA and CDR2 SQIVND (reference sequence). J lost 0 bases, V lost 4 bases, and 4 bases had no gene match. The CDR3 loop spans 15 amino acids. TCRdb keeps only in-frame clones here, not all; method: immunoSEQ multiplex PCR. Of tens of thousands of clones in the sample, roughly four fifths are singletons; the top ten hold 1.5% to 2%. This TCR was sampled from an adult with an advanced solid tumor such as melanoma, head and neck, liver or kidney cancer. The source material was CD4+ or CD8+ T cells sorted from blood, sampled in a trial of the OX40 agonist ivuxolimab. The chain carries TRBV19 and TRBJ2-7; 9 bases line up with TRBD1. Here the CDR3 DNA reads TGTGCCAGTAGTAAGGGACAGGGTAGCTCCTACGAGCAGTACTTC. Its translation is CASSKGQGSSYEQYF. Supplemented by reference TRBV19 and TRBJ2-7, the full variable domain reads DGGITQSPKYLFRKEGQNVTLSCEQNLNHDAMYWYRQDPGQGLRLIYYSQIVNDFQKGDIAEGYSVSREKKESFPLTVTSAQKNPTAFYLCASSKGQGSSYEQYFGPGTRLTVT.